This paragraph covers one T cell receptor (beta chain) sequence. The source of the sample is a study of blood T cell repertoires in COVID-19. Study-wide background: The United States, Italy and Spain supplied acute and convalescent COVID-19 samples. The analysed material was cDNA or gDNA that came from T cells, B-cell-depleted T cells, or PBMCs.

How the authors handled the data: Amplification from reference gene primers served as the basis for estimated nucleated cell counts. Assay: immunoSEQ multiplex PCR; the TCRdb copy retains only in-frame clones and omits some. V, J and clone size are taken as reported in that table, and D and trimming were inferred from the DNA itself. This repertoire shows 100,000 to 150,000 clones, more than 65% found once; its top ten account for over 2%. V lost 0 bases and J lost 9; bases outside the gene matches: 9. CDR1 ENHRY and CDR2 SYGVKD come from the germline V gene. This CDR3 is built from 16 residues. The source is an older woman with acute or convalescent COVID-19. The sequencing sample was made of peripheral blood. This chain connects TRBV10-3 to TRBJ1-5, with 9 bases aligning to TRBD1. DNA of the CDR3: TGTGCCATCAGTGAGTCGACAGGGGGTCCAGGGAGGCCCCAGCATTTT. The encoded protein is CAISESTGGPGRPQHF.